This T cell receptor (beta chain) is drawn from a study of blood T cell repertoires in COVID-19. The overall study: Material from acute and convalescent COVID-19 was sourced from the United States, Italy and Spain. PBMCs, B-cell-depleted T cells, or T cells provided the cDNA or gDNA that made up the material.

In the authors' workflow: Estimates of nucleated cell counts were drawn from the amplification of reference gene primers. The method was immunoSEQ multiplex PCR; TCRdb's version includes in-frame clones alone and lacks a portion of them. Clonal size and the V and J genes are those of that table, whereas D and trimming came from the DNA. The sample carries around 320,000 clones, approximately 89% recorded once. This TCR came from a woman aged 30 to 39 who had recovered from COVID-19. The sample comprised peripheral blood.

CDR3 bases: TGTGCCAGCACCCTAGATGGAGCGGCCCAGTACTTC. It yields the protein CASTLDGAAQYF. The chain combines TRBV12-3 or TRBV12-4 with TRBJ2-5, with TRBD2 as a possible D gene (5 bases). The CDR3 consists of 12 residues. V dropped 7 bases and J dropped 9 bases, with 15 bases sitting between them.